This T cell receptor (beta chain) was recovered during a study of cytomegalovirus exposure and HLA in healthy donors. Findings and limits, study-wide: By HLA locus, TCR association rates varied in a later analysis, with DRB1 showing the most and HLA-C the fewest. The availability of immune exposure information extended only to CMV serostatus. Listed as cytomegalovirus-associated were over 150 TCR beta chains. Several of the most significant clusters appeared, in a later analysis, to be linked to common viral pathogens.

This CDR3 has 16 amino acids. Germline CDR1 and CDR2: SNHLY and FYNNEI. Trimming removed 3 bases from V and 0 bases from J; junction bases left unmatched: 5. As to this clone: Antigen: not known.

Both 60 Vbeta primers and 13 Jbeta primers went into the PCR. The repertoire was sequenced with immunoSEQ multiplex PCR; TCRdb's copy has only in-frame clones and lacks some. The table shows under 150,000 clones, with over 75% occurring only once. V usage is TRBV2 and J usage is TRBJ2-1; 7 nucleotides match TRBD2. The TCR was taken from a male donor in good health and CMV-seronegative. Input material: PBMCs. CDR3 DNA: TGTGCCAGCAGTGATTTGCGGGAGAGCTCCTACAATGAGCAGTTCTTC. Residues: CASSDLRESSYNEQFF.